This section outlines one TCR beta chain sequence together with its context. Its antigen remains unidentified. Assay used: immunoSEQ multiplex PCR; TCRdb lists only in-frame clones, some missing. The sample carries about 260,000 clones, 87% recorded once. These data are taken from a study of Ad26.COV2.S vaccination and SARS-CoV-2 variants. Study-wide background: The authors gave Ad26.COV2.S intramuscularly, either once or twice 56 days apart.

Findings and caveats of the study: The study found higher spike-specific TCR breadth in vaccine than placebo recipients. Researchers cautioned that TCR breadth and depth analyses may have underestimated total T cell responses.

The germline V and J ends were trimmed by 4 bases and 3 bases, with 12 bases remaining between them. Germline CDR1 is MNHNY and CDR2 is SVGAGI (reference sequence). The CDR3 sequence is 14 residues long. Treatment of the sample: approximately 18 received Ad26.COV2.S at low or high dose, single or two shots; about 5 received placebo; per-sample allocation not given. Sampling took place 63 days after the first vaccine or placebo injection. The rearrangement links TRBV6-6 to TRBJ1-2; D might be TRBD1 (5 bases). The clonotype was recovered from a person between 18 and 65 years old who received the Ad26.COV2.S COVID-19 vaccine or a placebo. This sample comprised peripheral blood, obtained in a trial of Ad26.COV2.S vaccine versus placebo. CDR3 sequence: CASSLGGLYYGYTF. CDR3 bases: TGTGCCAGCAGTTTGGGGGGACTTTACTATGGCTACACCTTC.